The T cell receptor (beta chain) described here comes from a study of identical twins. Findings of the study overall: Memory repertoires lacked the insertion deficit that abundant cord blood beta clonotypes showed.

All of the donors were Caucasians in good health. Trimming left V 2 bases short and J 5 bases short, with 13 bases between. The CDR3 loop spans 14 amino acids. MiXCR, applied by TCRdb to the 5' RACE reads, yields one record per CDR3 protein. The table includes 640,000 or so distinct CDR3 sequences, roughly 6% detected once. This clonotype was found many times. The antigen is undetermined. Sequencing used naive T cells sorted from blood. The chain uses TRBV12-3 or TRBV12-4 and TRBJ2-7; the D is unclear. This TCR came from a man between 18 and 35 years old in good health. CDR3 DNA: TGTGCCAGCAGTTTACACAAGCCGACCCACGAGCAGTACTTC. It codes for CASSLHKPTHEQYF.